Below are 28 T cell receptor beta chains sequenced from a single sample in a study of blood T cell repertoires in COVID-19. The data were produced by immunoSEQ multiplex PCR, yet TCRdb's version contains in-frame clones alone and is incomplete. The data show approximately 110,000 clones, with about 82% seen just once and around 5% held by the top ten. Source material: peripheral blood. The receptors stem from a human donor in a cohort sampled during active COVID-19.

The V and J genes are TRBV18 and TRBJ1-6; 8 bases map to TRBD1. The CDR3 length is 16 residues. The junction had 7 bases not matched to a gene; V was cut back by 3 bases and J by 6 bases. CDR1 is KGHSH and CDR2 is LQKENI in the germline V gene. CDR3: CASSPQRDRSNSPLHF. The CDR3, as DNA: TGTGCCAGCTCACCTCAACGGGACAGGAGTAATTCACCCCTCCACTTT.

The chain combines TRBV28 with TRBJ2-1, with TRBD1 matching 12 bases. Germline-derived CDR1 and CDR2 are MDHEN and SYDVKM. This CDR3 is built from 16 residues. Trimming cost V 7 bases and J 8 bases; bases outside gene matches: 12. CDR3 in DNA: TGTGCCAGCAAAGCAGCCGGGACAGGGGGCTTGGATGAGCAGTTCTTC. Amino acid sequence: CASKAAGTGGLDEQFF.

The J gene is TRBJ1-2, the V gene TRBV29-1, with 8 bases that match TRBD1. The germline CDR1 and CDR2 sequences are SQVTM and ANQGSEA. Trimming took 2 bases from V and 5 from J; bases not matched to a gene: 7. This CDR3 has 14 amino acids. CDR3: CSVELPQGAYGYTF. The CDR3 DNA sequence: TGCAGCGTTGAATTACCCCAGGGGGCTTATGGCTACACCTTC.

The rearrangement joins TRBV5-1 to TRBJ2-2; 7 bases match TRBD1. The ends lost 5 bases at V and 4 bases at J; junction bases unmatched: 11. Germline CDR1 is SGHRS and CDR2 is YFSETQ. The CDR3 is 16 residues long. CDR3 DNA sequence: TGCGCCAGCAGAAGACAGGGAACCCCCTCCACCGGGGAGCTGTTTTTT. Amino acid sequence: CASRRQGTPSTGELFF. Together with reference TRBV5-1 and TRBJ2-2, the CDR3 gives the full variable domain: KAGVTQTPRYLIKTRGQQVTLSCSPISGHRSVSWYQQTPGQGLQFLFEYFSETQRNKGNFPGRFSGRQFSNSRSEMNVSTLELGDSALYLCASRRQGTPSTGELFFGEGSRLTVL.

CDR3 bases: TGTGCCAGCAGCCCAACGCGGACTAGCTCGTACGAGCAGTACTTC. It specifies CASSPTRTSSYEQYF. The rearrangement joins TRBV3-1 (or the pseudogene TRBV3-2) to TRBJ2-7, with TRBD2 identical over 8 bases. J lost 4 bases, V lost 4 bases, and 9 bases had no gene match. CDR3 length: 15 amino acids. Looked up from germline, CDR1 is LGHDT and CDR2 is YNNKEL (reference sequence).

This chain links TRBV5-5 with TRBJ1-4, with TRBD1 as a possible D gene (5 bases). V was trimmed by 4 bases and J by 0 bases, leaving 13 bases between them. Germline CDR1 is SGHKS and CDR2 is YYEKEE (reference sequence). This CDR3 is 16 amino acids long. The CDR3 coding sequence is TGTGCCAGCAGCAGCAAGCGGGGGGCAACTAATGAAAAACTGTTTTTT. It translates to CASSSKRGATNEKLFF.

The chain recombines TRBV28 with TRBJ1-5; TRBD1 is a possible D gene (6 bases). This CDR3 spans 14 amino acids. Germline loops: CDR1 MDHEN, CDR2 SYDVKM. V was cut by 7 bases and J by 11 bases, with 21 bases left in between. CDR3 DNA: TGTGCCAGCACGATCAGGGGTTCTATCTCGGCCCAGCATTTT. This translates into CASTIRGSISAQHF.

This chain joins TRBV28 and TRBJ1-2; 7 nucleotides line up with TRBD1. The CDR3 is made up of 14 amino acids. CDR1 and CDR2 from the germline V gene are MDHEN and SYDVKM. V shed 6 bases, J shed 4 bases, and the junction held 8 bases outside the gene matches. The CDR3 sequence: CASSFPGQIYGYTF. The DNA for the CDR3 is TGTGCCAGCAGCTTCCCGGGACAGATCTATGGCTACACCTTC.

The CDR3 sequence: CASSVSVSTDTQYF. The CDR3 bases are TGTGCCAGCAGCGTAAGCGTTAGCACAGATACGCAGTATTTT. The genes are TRBV9 and TRBJ2-3; D not certain. Germline loops: CDR1 SGDLS, CDR2 YYNGEE. The CDR3 loop spans 14 amino acids. Trimming shortened V by 1 base and J by 0 bases, and 6 bases separated the two germline ends.

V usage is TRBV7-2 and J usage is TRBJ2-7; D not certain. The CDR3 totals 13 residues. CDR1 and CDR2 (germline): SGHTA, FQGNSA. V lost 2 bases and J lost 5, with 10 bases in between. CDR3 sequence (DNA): TGTGCCAGCAGCTTAAGTCTGGCAAACGAGCAGTACTTC. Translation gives CASSLSLANEQYF.

For the CDR3, the DNA is TGCGCCAGCAGCTCCCGTGGACAGCGGGAGACCCAGTACTTC. Amino acid sequence: CASSSRGQRETQYF. The chain carries TRBV5-1 and TRBJ2-5; TRBD1 is a possible D gene (6 bases). V was shortened by 3 bases and J by 5 bases, with 14 bases between the two germline ends. The CDR3 contains 14 residues. The germline V gene encodes CDR1 SGHRS and CDR2 YFSETQ.

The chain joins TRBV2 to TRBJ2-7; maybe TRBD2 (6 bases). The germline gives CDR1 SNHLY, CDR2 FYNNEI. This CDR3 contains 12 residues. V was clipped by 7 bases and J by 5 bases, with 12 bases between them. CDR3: CASMGGGNEQYF. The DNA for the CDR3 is TGTGCCAGCATGGGGGGAGGCAACGAGCAGTACTTC.

Here the CDR3 DNA reads TGTGCCAGCAGTTTAACTACACCCACCGGGGAGCTGTTTTTT. This gives the protein CASSLTTPTGELFF. The V call is TRBV28, the J call TRBJ2-2; D is undetermined. The germline V gene encodes CDR1 MDHEN and CDR2 SYDVKM. Trimming cost V 2 bases and J 4 bases, with 8 bases left between them. The CDR3 spans 14 residues.

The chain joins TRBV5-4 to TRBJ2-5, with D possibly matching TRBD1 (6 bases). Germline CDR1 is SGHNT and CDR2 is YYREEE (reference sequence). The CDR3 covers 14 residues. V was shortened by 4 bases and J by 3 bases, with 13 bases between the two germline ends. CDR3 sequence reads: CASSASGTKETQYF. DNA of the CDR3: TGTGCCAGCAGCGCATCCGGGACAAAAGAGACCCAGTACTTC.

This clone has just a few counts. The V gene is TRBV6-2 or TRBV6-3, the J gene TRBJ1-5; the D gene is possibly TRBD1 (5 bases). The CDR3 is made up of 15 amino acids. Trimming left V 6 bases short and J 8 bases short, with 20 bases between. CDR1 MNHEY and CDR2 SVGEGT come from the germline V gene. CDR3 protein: CASSSYLQGLEPQHF. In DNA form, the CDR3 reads TGTGCCAGCAGCTCCTACTTGCAGGGACTAGAGCCCCAGCATTTT.

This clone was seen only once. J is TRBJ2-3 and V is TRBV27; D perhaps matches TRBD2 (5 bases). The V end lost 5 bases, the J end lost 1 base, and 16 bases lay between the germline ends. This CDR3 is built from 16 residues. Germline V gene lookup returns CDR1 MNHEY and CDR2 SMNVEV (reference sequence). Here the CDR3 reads CASSPLAVPRTDTQYF. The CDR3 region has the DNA TGTGCCAGCAGTCCTCTAGCCGTTCCTCGCACAGATACGCAGTATTTT.

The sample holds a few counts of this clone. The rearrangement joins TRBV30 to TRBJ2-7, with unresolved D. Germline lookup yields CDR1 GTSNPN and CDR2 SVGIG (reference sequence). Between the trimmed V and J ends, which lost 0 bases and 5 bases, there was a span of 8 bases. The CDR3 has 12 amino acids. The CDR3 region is CAWSVGSDEQYF. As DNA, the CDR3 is TGTGCCTGGAGTGTAGGAAGCGACGAGCAGTACTTC.

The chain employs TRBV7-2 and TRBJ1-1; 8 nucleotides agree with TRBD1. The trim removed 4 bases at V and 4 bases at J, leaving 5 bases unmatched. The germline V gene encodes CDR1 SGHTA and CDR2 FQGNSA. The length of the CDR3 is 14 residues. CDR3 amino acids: CASSSRQGFTEAFF. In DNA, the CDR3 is TGTGCCAGCAGCTCAAGACAGGGGTTCACTGAAGCTTTCTTT.

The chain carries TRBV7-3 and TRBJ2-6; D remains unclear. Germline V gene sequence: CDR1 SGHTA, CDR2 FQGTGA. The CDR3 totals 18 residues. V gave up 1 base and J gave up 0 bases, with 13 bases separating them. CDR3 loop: CASSLNWLTSSGANVLTF. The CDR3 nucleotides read TGTGCCAGCAGCTTAAATTGGTTGACTTCCTCTGGGGCCAACGTCCTGACTTTC.

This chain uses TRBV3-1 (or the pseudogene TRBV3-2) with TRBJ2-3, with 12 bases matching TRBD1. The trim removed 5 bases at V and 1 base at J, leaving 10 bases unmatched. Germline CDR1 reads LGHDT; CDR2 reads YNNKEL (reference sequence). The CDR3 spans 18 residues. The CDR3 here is CASSGTGTGGRRTDTQYF. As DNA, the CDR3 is TGTGCCAGCAGCGGTACCGGGACAGGGGGCCGACGCACAGATACGCAGTATTTT.

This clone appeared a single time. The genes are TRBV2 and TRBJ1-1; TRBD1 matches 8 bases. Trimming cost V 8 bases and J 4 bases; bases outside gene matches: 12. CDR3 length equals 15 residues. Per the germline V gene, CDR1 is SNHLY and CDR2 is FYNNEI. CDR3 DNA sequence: TGTGCCAGCCGGTTTGACGGACAGGGTGGCACTGAAGCTTTCTTT. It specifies CASRFDGQGGTEAFF.

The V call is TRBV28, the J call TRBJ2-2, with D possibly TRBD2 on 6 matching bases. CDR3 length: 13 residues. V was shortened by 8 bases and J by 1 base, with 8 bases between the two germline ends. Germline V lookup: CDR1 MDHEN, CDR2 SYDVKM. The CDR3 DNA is TGTGCCAGCCTCGGGGGGAACACCGGGGAGCTGTTTTTT. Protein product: CASLGGNTGELFF.

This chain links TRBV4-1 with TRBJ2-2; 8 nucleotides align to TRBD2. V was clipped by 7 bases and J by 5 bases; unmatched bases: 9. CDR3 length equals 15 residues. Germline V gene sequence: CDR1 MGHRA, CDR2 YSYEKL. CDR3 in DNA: TGCGCCAGCAACCCCACTAGCGGTAATACCGGGGAGCTGTTTTTT. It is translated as CASNPTSGNTGELFF.

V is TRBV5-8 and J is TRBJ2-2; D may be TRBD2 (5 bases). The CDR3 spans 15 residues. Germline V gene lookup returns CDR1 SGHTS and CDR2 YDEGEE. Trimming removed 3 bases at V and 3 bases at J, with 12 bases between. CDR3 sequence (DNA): TGTGCCAGCAGCTCGGGGAACAGATACACCGGGGAGCTGTTTTTT. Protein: CASSSGNRYTGELFF.

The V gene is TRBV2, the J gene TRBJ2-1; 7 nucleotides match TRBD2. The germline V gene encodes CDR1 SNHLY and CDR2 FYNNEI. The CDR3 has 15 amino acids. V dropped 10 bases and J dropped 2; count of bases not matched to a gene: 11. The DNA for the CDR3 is TGTGCCACCGAAGGTGGGGGAGGGACCTACAATGAGCAGTTCTTC. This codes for CATEGGGGTYNEQFF.

The CDR3: CASRGNQGAYGYTF. The CDR3 DNA is TGTGCCAGCAGGGGGAATCAGGGGGCTTATGGCTACACCTTC. The chain uses TRBV3-1 (or the pseudogene TRBV3-2) and TRBJ1-2; 8 bases align to TRBD1. Germline V gene lookup returns CDR1 LGHDT and CDR2 YNNKEL (reference sequence). The J segment lost 5 bases and the V segment lost 6 bases, leaving 8 bases of the junction unmatched. The CDR3 runs to 14 residues.

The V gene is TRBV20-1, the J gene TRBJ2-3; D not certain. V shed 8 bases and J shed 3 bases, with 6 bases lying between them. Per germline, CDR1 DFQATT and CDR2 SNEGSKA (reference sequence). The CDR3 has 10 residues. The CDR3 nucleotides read TGCAGTCTACGAACAGATACGCAGTATTTT. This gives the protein CSLRTDTQYF.

The CDR3 nucleotides read TGTGCCAGCAGCCCCCAGCGGACGGGAGGCACAGATACGCAGTATTTT. Its protein product is CASSPQRTGGTDTQYF. The rearrangement joins TRBV14 to TRBJ2-3; TRBD2 might be the D (6 bases). There are 16 residues in the CDR3. V gave up 4 bases and J gave up 1 base, with 15 bases separating them. The germline V gene encodes CDR1 SGHDN and CDR2 FVKESK.